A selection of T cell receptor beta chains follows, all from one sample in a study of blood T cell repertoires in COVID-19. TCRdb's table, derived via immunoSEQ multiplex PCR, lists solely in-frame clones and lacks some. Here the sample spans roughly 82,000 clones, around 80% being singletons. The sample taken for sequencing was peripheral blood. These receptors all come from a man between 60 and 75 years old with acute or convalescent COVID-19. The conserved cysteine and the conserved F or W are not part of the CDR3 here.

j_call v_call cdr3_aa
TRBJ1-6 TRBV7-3 ASSPQGGPNSPLH
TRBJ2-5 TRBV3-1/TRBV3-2 ASSQRQGAYQETQY
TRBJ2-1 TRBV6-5 ASSWDRGRSEQF
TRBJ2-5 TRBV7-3 ASAGGRGADETQY
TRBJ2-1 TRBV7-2 ASSLTRGDQF
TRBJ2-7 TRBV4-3 ASSQESGRAGEQY
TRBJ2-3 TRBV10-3 AISESVDTQY
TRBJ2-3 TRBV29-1 SVRVTSGFSTDTQY
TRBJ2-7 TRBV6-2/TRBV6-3 ASSYMASGRITYEQY
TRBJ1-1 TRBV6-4 ASRREFGSTEAF
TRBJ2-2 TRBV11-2 ASSLVPGSTGELF
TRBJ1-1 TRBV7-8 ASTETPNGALGTEAF
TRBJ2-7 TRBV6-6 ASSYSFGEARAMQY
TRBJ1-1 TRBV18 ASIRAGMNTEAF
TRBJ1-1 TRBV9 ASSVWTYTEAF
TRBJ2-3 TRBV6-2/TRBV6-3 ASSPGGRSTDTQY
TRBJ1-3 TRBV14 ASSHGLRSGNTIY
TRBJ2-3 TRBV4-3 ASSQEGRTSGSGGTDTQY
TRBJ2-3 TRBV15 ATSRDPGTSGRGATDTQY
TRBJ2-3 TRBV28 ASSIAGGTDTQY
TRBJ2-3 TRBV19 ASSIGGGIHTDTQY
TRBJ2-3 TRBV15 ATSRHGVTSGGTDTQY
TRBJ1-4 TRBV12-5 ASGLGMGAINEKLF